A single sample gave rise to the 19 T cell receptor beta chains below, sequenced in a study of T cell repertoires in cytomegalovirus infection. TCRdb recomputed calls from the reads with MiXCR, one row per CDR3 protein. The sample includes roughly 150,000 distinct CDR3 sequences, about 15% seen only once; the top ten take roughly a sixth. Sequenced material: CD8+ T cells from PBMCs. The receptors come from a human donor in good health (CMV status not recorded). Some clones in this sample may be carry-over from other donors' samples.

This clonotype was observed a handful of times. This sequence joins TRBV7-2 and TRBJ2-7; TRBD1 agrees at 8 bases. The CDR3 loop spans 15 amino acids. Trimming cost V 6 bases and J 2 bases; bases outside gene matches: 9. Per germline, CDR1 SGHTA and CDR2 FQGNSA. DNA for the CDR3: TGTGCCAGCAGACCGAGACAGGGGATTGCCTACGAGCAGTACTTC. It yields the protein CASRPRQGIAYEQYF.

The chain is built from TRBV7-9 and TRBJ2-7; TRBD1 matches at 8 bases. In germline, CDR1 is SEHNR, CDR2 FQNEAQ (reference sequence). J gave up 1 base and V 5 bases, and 4 bases lay outside the gene matches. This CDR3 is 14 amino acids long. CDR3 protein: CASSPGGVSYEQYF. The CDR3 DNA reads as TGTGCCAGCAGCCCAGGGGGCGTATCCTACGAGCAGTACTTC.

This sequence joins TRBV7-9 and TRBJ2-3; 9 nucleotides align to TRBD1. The CDR3 length is 16 residues. Looked up from germline, CDR1 is SEHNR and CDR2 is FQNEAQ (reference sequence). Trimming took 5 bases from V and 2 from J; bases not matched to a gene: 8. The CDR3 protein is CASSPGQGPTTDTQYF. CDR3 nucleotide sequence: TGTGCCAGCAGCCCTGGACAGGGGCCAACCACAGATACGCAGTATTTT.

The chain employs TRBV7-3 and TRBJ2-2, with a tentative D call TRBD2 (5 bases). CDR3 length: 15 residues. In germline, CDR1 is SGHTA, CDR2 FQGTGA. The V end lost 5 bases, the J end lost 6 bases, and 16 bases lay between the germline ends. CDR3 sequence: CASSPHVTKSGELFF. The CDR3 DNA reads as TGTGCCAGCAGCCCGCACGTGACTAAGTCCGGGGAGCTGTTTTTT.

This clonotype has only a few counts. The chain employs TRBV7-9 and TRBJ2-5; perhaps TRBD2 as D (5 bases). Looked up from germline, CDR1 is SEHNR and CDR2 is FQNEAQ (reference sequence). With 5 bases removed from V and 7 bases from J, the gap between germline ends came to 14 bases. There are 13 residues in the CDR3. DNA of the CDR3: TGTGCCAGCAGCCCGGCCGGAGGACGGACCCAGTACTTC. This encodes CASSPAGGRTQYF.

This chain links TRBV28 with TRBJ2-7, with D unresolved. Germline values: CDR1 MDHEN, CDR2 SYDVKM. The CDR3 is 12 amino acids. Trimming took off 3 bases at V and 3 bases at J, with 6 bases between the two ends. The CDR3 DNA sequence: TGTGCCAGCAGTTTCTGGAACTACGAGCAGTACTTC. Translation gives CASSFWNYEQYF.

The chain combines TRBV7-2 with TRBJ1-4; TRBD1 is a possible D gene (6 bases). This CDR3 is 18 amino acids long. Germline V gene data show CDR1 as SGHTA and CDR2 as FQGNSA. V was cut by 5 bases and J by 8 bases, with 27 bases left in between. The CDR3 loop reads CASSLPEGVSQSREKLFF. The DNA of the CDR3 is TGTGCCAGCAGCCTCCCCGAGGGGGTATCGCAATCCCGAGAAAAACTGTTTTTT.

The chain carries TRBV9 and TRBJ1-2; no clear D. The V and J ends lost 0 bases and 1 base respectively, with 7 bases between them. The CDR3 is 14 amino acids. In germline, CDR1 is SGDLS, CDR2 YYNGEE. The chain's CDR3 is CASSVGRFNYGYTF. The CDR3 bases are TGTGCCAGCAGCGTAGGGCGATTTAACTATGGCTACACCTTC.

The chain carries TRBV15 and TRBJ2-7, with a weak D call TRBD2 (6 bases). The CDR3 loop spans 14 amino acids. Per germline, CDR1 LNHNV and CDR2 YYDKDF (reference sequence). V lost 1 base, J lost 5 bases, and 12 bases lay in between. DNA for the CDR3: TGTGCCACCAGCAGAGCTCGGGAGTGGGACGAGCAGTACTTC. The encoded protein is CATSRAREWDEQYF.

Here the CDR3 reads CSVTGRDDRYEQYF. The CDR3 DNA reads TGCAGCGTTACAGGGAGGGACGATCGCTACGAGCAGTACTTC. The V call is TRBV29-1, the J call TRBJ2-7; a weak D match, TRBD2 (7 bases). This CDR3 contains 14 residues. The V end was cut by 5 bases, the J end by 3 bases, with 17 bases between. The germline gives CDR1 SQVTM, CDR2 ANQGSEA.

CDR3 sequence (DNA): TGTGCCAGCAGTGACCGTGGACCCAATGAGCAGTTCTTC. This sequence encodes CASSDRGPNEQFF. V gene TRBV6-1 combines with J gene TRBJ2-1; D remains unclear. V was cut by 3 bases and J by 6 bases, with 9 bases left in between. The CDR3 contains 13 residues. Germline V gene lookup returns CDR1 MNHNS and CDR2 SASEGT.

The V gene is TRBV6-1, the J gene TRBJ2-1; a possible D gene is TRBD2 (6 bases). Trimming took 5 bases from V and 4 from J, leaving 9 bases between them. CDR1 is MNHNS and CDR2 is SASEGT in the germline V gene. This CDR3 spans 13 amino acids. The CDR3 region has the DNA TGTGCCAGCAGTTTACGGGGGTACAATGAGCAGTTCTTC. This sequence encodes CASSLRGYNEQFF.

Only a few counts were recorded for this clonotype. The chain is built from TRBV12-5 and TRBJ2-7; no definite D call. Germline V CDR1 and CDR2: LGHNT, FRNRAP. The CDR3 consists of 12 residues. V was shortened by 4 bases and J by 2 bases, with 6 bases between the two germline ends. CDR3 sequence (DNA): TGTGCTAGTGGTTCTCTCACCTACGAGCAGTACTTC. Its protein is CASGSLTYEQYF. Filled out from reference TRBV12-5 and TRBJ2-7, the complete variable domain reads DARVTQTPRHKVTEMGQEVTMRCQPILGHNTVFWYRQTMMQGLELLAYFRNRAPLDDSGMPKDRFSAEMPDATLATLKIQPSEPRDSAVYFCASGSLTYEQYFGPGTRLTVT.

The rearrangement links TRBV7-2 to TRBJ2-3; D might be TRBD1 (6 bases). The CDR3 extends over 13 amino acids. Germline CDR1 and CDR2: SGHTA and FQGNSA. Between the trimmed V and J ends, which lost 5 bases and 5 bases, there was a span of 11 bases. The CDR3 bases are TGTGCCAGCAGCGTACTACAGGGAGATACGCAGTATTTT. Its translation is CASSVLQGDTQYF.

The chain has TRBV6-1 and TRBJ2-1, with D uncertain. This CDR3 is 12 amino acids long. Germline lookup yields CDR1 MNHNS and CDR2 SASEGT. V lost 3 bases, J lost 10 bases, and 10 bases lay in between. The CDR3 nucleotides are TGTGCCAGCAGTGACCAACCGAGGGAGCAGTTCTTC. Translating gives CASSDQPREQFF.

The chain recombines TRBV5-4 with TRBJ2-1; no clear D. CDR3 length equals 16 residues. CDR1 and CDR2 from the germline V gene are SGHNT and YYREEE (reference sequence). Deletions cut 1 base from V and 2 bases from J, with 13 bases between. CDR3 amino acids: CASSLNSLSPYNEQFF. The CDR3 region has the DNA TGTGCCAGCAGCTTGAATAGCCTCTCCCCCTACAATGAGCAGTTCTTC.

This rearrangement joins TRBV7-9 to TRBJ2-1, with 10 nucleotides matching TRBD1. Trimming took 3 bases from V and 7 from J; bases not matched to a gene: 9. The CDR3 has 16 residues. The germline V gene has CDR1 SEHNR and CDR2 FQNEAQ (reference sequence). The CDR3: CASSFIRDRGRNEQFF. The CDR3 bases are TGTGCCAGCAGCTTCATCCGGGACAGGGGCCGAAATGAGCAGTTCTTC. The full variable domain, rest sourced from reference TRBV7-9 and TRBJ2-1, is DTGVSQNPRHKITKRGQNVTFRCDPISEHNRLYWYRQTLGQGPEFLTYFQNEAQLEKSRLLSDRFSAERPKGSFSTLEIQRTEQGDSAMYLCASSFIRDRGRNEQFFGPGTRLTVL.

A few counts support this clonotype. The J gene is TRBJ2-7, the V gene TRBV7-2; D remains unclear. Germline V gene sequence: CDR1 SGHTA, CDR2 FQGNSA. The CDR3 sequence is 12 residues long. Trimming removed 5 bases at V and 2 bases at J, with 7 bases between. As DNA, the CDR3 is TGTGCCAGCAGCATCCACCCCTACGAGCAGTACTTC. It codes for CASSIHPYEQYF.

This clonotype has a handful of counts. This chain links TRBV12-3 or TRBV12-4 with TRBJ2-1, with D unresolved. The CDR3 covers 15 residues. The V and J ends lost 7 bases and 4 bases respectively, with 17 bases between them. CDR3 in amino acids: CASTTTQDNYNEQFF. The CDR3 DNA reads TGTGCCAGCACCACCACCCAAGACAATTACAATGAGCAGTTCTTC.